Here is one TCR beta chain with its context. The antigen remains unidentified. Use of 60 Vbeta and 13 Jbeta primers characterized the PCR. This table comes from immunoSEQ multiplex PCR, and its TCRdb copy is limited to in-frame clones, with some not included. The sample carries over 100,000 clones, roughly 73% recorded once. This entry is derived from a study of cytomegalovirus exposure and HLA in healthy donors. Points from the study as a whole: It was shown in a later analysis that HLA-associated TCR beta chains were more clonally expanded than other, equally common chains.

The germline gives CDR1 SGHTS, CDR2 YDEGEE. V was pared by 2 bases and J by 1 base, with 9 bases between. The CDR3 consists of 14 residues. This TCR derives from a woman aged 25 to 39 in good health and CMV-seronegative. Sample: PBMCs. The genes are TRBV5-8 and TRBJ1-1; no definite D call. The CDR3 region is CASSFHTANTEAFF. CDR3 nucleotide sequence: TGTGCCAGCAGCTTCCACACAGCGAACACTGAAGCTTTCTTT.